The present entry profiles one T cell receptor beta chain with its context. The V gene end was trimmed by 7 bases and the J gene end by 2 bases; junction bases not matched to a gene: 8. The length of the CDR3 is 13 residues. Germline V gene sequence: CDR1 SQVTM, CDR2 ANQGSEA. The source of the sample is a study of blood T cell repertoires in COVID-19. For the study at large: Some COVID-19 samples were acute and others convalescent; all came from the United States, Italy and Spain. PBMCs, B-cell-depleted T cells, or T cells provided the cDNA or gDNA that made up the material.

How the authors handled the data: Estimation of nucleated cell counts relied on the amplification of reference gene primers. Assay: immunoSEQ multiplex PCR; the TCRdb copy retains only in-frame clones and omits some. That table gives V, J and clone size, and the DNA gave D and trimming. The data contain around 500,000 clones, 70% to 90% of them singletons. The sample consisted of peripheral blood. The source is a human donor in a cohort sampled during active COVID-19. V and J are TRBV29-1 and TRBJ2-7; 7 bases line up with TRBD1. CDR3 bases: TGCAGCGCCATCCGGGACAGCCCCTACGAGCAGTACTTC. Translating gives CSAIRDSPYEQYF.